A selection of T cell receptor beta chains follows, all from one sample in a study of OX40 agonist ivuxolimab in advanced cancers. Sequencing used immunoSEQ multiplex PCR; TCRdb keeps in-frame clones, though not all of them. Seen here are fewer than 120,000 clones, about 92% observed once, and the top ten hold around 0.27%. The sample consisted of CD4+ or CD8+ T cells sorted from blood, taken in a trial of the OX40 agonist ivuxolimab. Receptors were obtained from an adult with an advanced solid tumor such as melanoma, head and neck, liver or kidney cancer. The CDR3 runs from the conserved cysteine through the conserved F or W.

V	J	CDR3
TRBV30	TRBJ1-2	CAWSGGAERDYTF
TRBV9	TRBJ2-1	CASSVDLSSYNEQFF
TRBV30	TRBJ1-1	CAWSVFRTDPEAFF
TRBV6-1	TRBJ1-5	CASSLRDSRDQPQHF
TRBV5-4	TRBJ2-4	CASSLGGSRDENIQYF
TRBV7-2	TRBJ1-4	CASSLMGQNNEKLFF
TRBV7-9	TRBJ2-6	CAGVISGANVLTF
TRBV28	TRBJ2-4	CATTSGTLAKNIQYF
TRBV29-1	TRBJ2-5	CSVRTGRRETQYF
TRBV5-1	TRBJ2-3	CASSSRDSGSPSQYF
TRBV5-1	TRBJ1-6	CASRRGDRENSPLHF
TRBV5-5	TRBJ2-5	CASSHPQGARETQYF
TRBV28	TRBJ2-1	CATGTAYNEQFF
TRBV14	TRBJ1-1	CASSQDGEESGLNTEAFF
TRBV2	TRBJ1-6	CASSGSGGNSPLHF
TRBV18	TRBJ2-7	CASSPPGQDAEQYF
TRBV14	TRBJ1-1	CASSQDRQRWIRSTEAFF
TRBV28	TRBJ1-2	CASDASRGAGVYGYTF
TRBV27	TRBJ1-1	CASSPYRPSVNTEAFF
TRBV30	TRBJ2-7	CAWSVRGAYEQYF
TRBV15	TRBJ1-1	CATSRRSGGLNTEAFF
TRBV7-9	TRBJ2-3	CASSTTGAGVGADTQYF
TRBV11-2	TRBJ1-1	CASSSQSNIEAFF
TRBV18	TRBJ1-1	CASSLGEEGTTEAFF
TRBV6-6	TRBJ1-1	CASSYSRTGNTEAFF
TRBV7-2	TRBJ2-5	CASSLSGAGETQYF
TRBV2	TRBJ2-1	CASRRGLNNEQFF
TRBV19	TRBJ2-7	CASSIADRGYEQYF
TRBV18	-	CASSPLVGEASEQYF
TRBV4-3	TRBJ2-3	CASSQDISAGDTQYF
TRBV5-3	TRBJ2-7	CARSLATTGEGLEQYF
TRBV5-4	TRBJ2-5	CASSPDVHQETQYF